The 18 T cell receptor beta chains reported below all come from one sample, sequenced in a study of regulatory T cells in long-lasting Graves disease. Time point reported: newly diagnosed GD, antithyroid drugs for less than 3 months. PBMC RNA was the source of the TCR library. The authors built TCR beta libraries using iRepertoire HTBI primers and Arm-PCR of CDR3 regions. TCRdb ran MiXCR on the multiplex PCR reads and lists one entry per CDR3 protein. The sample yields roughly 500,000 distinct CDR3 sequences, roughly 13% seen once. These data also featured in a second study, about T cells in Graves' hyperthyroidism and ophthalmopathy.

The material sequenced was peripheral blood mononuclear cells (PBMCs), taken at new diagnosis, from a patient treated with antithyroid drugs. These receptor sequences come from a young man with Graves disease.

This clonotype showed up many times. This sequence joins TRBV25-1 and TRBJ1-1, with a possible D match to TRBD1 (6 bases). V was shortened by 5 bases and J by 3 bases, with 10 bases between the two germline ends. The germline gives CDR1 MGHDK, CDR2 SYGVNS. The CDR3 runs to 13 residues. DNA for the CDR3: TGTGCCAGCAGTCGGACAGTCTACACTGAAGCTTTCTTT. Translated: CASSRTVYTEAFF.

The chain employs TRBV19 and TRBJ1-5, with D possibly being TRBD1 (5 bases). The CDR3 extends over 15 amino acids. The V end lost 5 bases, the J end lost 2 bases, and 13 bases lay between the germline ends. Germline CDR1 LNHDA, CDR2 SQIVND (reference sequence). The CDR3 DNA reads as TGTGCCAGTAGTCCCCAGGGTATGGGCAATCAGCCCCAGCATTTT. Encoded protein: CASSPQGMGNQPQHF.

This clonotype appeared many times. The DNA of the CDR3 is TGTGCCAGCAGCGCGATCGGGAAAGAGACCCAGTACTTC. Amino acids: CASSAIGKETQYF. The chain links TRBV7-8 to TRBJ2-5, with a weak D call TRBD2 (5 bases). This CDR3 is built from 13 residues. V lost 5 bases to trimming and J lost 3 bases, with 10 bases between them. The V gene's germline CDR1 is SGHVS and CDR2 FQNEAQ.

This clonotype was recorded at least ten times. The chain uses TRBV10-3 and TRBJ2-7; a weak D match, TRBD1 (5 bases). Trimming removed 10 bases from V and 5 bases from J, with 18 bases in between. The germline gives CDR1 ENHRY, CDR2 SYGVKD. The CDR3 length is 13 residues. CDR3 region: CATAAGMENEQYF. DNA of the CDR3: TGTGCCACCGCAGCAGGGATGGAAAACGAGCAGTACTTC.

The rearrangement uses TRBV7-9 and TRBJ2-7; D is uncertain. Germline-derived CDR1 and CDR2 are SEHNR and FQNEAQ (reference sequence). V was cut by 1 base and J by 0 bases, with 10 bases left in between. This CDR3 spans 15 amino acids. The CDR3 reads CASSLVMGNSYEQYF. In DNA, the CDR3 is TGTGCCAGCAGCTTAGTTATGGGCAACTCCTACGAGCAGTACTTC.

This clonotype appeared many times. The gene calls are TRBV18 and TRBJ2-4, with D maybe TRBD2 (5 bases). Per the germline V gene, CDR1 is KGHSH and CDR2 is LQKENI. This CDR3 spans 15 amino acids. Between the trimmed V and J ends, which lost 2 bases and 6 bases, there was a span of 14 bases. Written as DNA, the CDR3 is TGTGCCAGCTCACCAGGGAGCCGAGGGCGAAACATTCAGTACTTC. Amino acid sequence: CASSPGSRGRNIQYF.

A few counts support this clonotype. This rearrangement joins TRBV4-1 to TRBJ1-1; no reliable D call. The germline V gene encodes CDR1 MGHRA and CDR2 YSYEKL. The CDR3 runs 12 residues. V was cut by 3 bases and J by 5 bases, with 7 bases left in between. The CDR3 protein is CASSQRRTEAFF. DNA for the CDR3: TGCGCCAGCAGCCAGCGTCGAACTGAAGCTTTCTTT.

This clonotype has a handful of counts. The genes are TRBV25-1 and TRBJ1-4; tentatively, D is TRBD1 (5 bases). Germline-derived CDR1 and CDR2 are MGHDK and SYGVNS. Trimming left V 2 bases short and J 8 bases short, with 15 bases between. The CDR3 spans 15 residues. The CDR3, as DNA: TGTGCCAGCAGTGAAGCGCGTGGGACTCTCGAAAAACTGTTTTTT. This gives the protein CASSEARGTLEKLFF.

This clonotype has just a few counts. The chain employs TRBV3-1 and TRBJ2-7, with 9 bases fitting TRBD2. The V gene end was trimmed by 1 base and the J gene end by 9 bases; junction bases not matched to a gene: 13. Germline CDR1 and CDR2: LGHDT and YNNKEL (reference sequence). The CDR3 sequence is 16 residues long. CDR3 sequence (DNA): TGTGCCAGCAGCCAAGCACCGGGACTAGCTCCGAGCGGGCAGTACTTC. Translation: CASSQAPGLAPSGQYF.

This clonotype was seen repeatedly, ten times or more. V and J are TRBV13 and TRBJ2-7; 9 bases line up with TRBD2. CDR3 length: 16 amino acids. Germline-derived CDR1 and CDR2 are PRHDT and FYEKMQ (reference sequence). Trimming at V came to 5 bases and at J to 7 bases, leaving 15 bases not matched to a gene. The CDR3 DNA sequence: TGTGCCAGCAGCCTCTCGCTGAGCGGGAGGCCCGAGGAGCAGTACTTC. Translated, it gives CASSLSLSGRPEEQYF.

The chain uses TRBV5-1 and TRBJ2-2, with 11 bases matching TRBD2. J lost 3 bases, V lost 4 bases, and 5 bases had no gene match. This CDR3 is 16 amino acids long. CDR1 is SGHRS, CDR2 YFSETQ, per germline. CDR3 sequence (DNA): TGCGCCAGCAGCGTTAGCGGGAGGGCCGACACCGGGGAGCTGTTTTTT. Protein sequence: CASSVSGRADTGELFF.

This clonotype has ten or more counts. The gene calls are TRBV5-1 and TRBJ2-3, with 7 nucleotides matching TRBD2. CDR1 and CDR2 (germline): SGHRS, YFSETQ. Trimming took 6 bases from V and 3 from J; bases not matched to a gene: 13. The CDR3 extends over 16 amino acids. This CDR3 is CASNRDYAEDTDTQYF. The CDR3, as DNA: TGCGCCAGCAACCGGGACTACGCGGAGGATACAGATACGCAGTATTTT.

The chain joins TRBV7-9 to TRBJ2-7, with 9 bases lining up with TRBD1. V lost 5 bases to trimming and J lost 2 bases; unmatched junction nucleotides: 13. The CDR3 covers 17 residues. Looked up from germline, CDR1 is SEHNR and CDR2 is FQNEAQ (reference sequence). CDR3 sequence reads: CASSQEPKDRGAYEQYF. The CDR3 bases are TGTGCCAGCAGCCAAGAGCCCAAGGACAGGGGAGCCTACGAGCAGTACTTC.

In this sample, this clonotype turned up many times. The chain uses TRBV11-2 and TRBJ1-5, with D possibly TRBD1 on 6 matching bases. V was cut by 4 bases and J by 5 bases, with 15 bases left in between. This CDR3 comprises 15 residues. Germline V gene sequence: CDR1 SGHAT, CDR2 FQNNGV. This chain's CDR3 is CASSSDVTGYQPQHF. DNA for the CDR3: TGTGCCAGCAGCTCCGACGTGACAGGCTATCAGCCCCAGCATTTT. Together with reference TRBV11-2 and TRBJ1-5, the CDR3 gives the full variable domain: EAGVAQSPRYKIIEKRQSVAFWCNPISGHATLYWYQQILGQGPKLLIQFQNNGVVDDSQLPKDRFSAERLKGVDSTLKIQPAKLEDSAVYLCASSSDVTGYQPQHFGDGTRLSIL.

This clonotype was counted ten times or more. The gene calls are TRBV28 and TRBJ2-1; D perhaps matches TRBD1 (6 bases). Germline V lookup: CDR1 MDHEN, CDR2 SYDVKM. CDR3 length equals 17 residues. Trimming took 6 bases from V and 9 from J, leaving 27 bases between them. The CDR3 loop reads CASSVLGDKLYYGEQFF. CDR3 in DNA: TGTGCCAGCAGCGTGTTGGGGGACAAGCTCTACTATGGTGAGCAGTTCTTC.

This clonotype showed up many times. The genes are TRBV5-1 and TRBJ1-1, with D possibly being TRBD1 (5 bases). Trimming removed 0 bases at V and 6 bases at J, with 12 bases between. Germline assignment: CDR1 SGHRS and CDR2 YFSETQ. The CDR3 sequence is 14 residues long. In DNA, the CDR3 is TGCGCCAGCAGCTTGGGAGCAGGGTGGGCTGAAGCTTTCTTT. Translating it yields CASSLGAGWAEAFF. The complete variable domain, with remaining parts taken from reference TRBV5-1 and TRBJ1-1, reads KAGVTQTPRYLIKTRGQQVTLSCSPISGHRSVSWYQQTPGQGLQFLFEYFSETQRNKGNFPGRFSGRQFSNSRSEMNVSTLELGDSALYLCASSLGAGWAEAFFGQGTRLTVV.

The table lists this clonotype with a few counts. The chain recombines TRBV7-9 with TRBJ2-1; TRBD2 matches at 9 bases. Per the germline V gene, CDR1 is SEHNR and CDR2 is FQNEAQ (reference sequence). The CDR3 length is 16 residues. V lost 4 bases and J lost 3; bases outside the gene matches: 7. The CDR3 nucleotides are TGTGCCAGCAGCTCCATATTAGCGGGAGACTACAATGAGCAGTTCTTC. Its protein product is CASSSILAGDYNEQFF.

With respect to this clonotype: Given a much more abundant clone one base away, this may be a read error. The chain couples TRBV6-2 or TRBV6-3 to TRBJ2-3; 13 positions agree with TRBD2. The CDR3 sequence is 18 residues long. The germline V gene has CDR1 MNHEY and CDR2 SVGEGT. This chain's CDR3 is CASSYSKGLAGEVDMQYF. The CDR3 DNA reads TGTGCCAGCAGTTACTCGAAAGGACTAGCGGGAGAAGTGGATATGCAGTATTTT.